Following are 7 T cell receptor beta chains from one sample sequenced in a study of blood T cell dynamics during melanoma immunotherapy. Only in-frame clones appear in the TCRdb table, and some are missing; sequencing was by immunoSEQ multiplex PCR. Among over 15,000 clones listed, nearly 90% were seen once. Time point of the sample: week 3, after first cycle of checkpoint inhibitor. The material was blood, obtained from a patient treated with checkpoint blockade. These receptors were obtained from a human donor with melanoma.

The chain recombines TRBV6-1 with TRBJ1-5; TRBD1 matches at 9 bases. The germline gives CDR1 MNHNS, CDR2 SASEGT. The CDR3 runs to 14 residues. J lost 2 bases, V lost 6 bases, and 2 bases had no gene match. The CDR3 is CASRRTGGNQPQHF. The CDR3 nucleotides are TGTGCCAGCAGACGGACAGGGGGCAATCAGCCCCAGCATTTT.

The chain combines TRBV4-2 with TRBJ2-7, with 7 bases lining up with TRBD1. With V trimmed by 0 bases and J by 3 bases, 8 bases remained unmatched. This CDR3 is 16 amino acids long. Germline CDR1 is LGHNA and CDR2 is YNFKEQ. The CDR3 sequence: CASSQEWGTANYEQYF. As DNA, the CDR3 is TGTGCCAGCAGCCAAGAATGGGGGACAGCTAACTACGAGCAGTACTTC.

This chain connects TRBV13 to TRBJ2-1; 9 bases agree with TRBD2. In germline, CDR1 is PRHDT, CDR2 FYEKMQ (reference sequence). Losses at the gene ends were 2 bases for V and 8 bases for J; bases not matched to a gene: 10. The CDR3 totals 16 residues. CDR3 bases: TGTGCCAGCAGCTTACGTGTGCTAGCGGGAAATCATGAGCAGTTCTTC. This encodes CASSLRVLAGNHEQFF.

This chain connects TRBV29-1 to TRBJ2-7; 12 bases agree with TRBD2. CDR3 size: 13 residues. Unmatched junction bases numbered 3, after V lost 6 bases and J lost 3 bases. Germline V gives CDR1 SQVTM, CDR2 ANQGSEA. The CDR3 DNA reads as TGCAGCGTGACGACTAGCGGGAGCTACGAGCAGTACTTC. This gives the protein CSVTTSGSYEQYF.

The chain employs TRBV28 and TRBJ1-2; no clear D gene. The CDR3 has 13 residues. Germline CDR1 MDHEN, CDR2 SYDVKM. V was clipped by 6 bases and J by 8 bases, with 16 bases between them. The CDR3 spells CASSRRRGGGYTF. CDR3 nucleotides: TGTGCCAGCAGCCGCCGGCGAGGCGGCGGCTACACCTTC.

The CDR3 region has the DNA TGTGCCAGCAGCTTGGGTGGGACAGGGGCGAACACCGGGGAGCTGTTTTTT. This sequence encodes CASSLGGTGANTGELFF. The chain recombines TRBV5-4 with TRBJ2-2, with TRBD1 identical over 10 bases. CDR3 length equals 17 residues. The V gene's germline CDR1 is SGHNT and CDR2 YYREEE (reference sequence). V shed 0 bases and J 0 bases; nucleotides not matched to a gene: 2.

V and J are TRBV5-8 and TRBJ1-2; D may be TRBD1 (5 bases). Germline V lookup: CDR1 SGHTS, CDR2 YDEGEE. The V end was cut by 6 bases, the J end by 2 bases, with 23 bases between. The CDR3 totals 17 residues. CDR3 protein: CASTMRGRISGNYGYTF. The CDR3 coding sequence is TGTGCCAGCACCATGCGGGGCCGCATATCGGGGAACTATGGCTACACCTTC.